This entry describes one T cell receptor beta chain. The record originates from a study of blood T cell repertoires in COVID-19. Study as a whole: Donors in the United States, Italy and Spain gave samples during acute or convalescent COVID-19. PBMCs, B-cell-depleted T cells, or T cells were the source of the cDNA or gDNA that made up the material.

CDR1 and CDR2 from the germline V gene are SEHNR and FQNEAQ (reference sequence). The ends lost 5 bases at V and 4 bases at J; junction bases unmatched: 5. The CDR3 is 14 amino acids. The authors' processing: Using reference gene primer amplification, nucleated cell counts were estimated. Data came from immunoSEQ multiplex PCR; TCRdb stores just in-frame clones and leaves some out. V, J and clone size reflect that table, while D and trimming were determined from the DNA. The sample carries 55,000 to 80,000 clones, 70% to 85% recorded once. This sequence originates from a woman in her 70s with acute or convalescent COVID-19. The chain has TRBV7-9 and TRBJ1-3; 7 bases are a match to TRBD1. Sample: peripheral blood. The CDR3 DNA sequence: TGTGCCAGCAGCCGAGGGACAGAGGGAAACACCATATATTTT. This sequence encodes CASSRGTEGNTIYF.